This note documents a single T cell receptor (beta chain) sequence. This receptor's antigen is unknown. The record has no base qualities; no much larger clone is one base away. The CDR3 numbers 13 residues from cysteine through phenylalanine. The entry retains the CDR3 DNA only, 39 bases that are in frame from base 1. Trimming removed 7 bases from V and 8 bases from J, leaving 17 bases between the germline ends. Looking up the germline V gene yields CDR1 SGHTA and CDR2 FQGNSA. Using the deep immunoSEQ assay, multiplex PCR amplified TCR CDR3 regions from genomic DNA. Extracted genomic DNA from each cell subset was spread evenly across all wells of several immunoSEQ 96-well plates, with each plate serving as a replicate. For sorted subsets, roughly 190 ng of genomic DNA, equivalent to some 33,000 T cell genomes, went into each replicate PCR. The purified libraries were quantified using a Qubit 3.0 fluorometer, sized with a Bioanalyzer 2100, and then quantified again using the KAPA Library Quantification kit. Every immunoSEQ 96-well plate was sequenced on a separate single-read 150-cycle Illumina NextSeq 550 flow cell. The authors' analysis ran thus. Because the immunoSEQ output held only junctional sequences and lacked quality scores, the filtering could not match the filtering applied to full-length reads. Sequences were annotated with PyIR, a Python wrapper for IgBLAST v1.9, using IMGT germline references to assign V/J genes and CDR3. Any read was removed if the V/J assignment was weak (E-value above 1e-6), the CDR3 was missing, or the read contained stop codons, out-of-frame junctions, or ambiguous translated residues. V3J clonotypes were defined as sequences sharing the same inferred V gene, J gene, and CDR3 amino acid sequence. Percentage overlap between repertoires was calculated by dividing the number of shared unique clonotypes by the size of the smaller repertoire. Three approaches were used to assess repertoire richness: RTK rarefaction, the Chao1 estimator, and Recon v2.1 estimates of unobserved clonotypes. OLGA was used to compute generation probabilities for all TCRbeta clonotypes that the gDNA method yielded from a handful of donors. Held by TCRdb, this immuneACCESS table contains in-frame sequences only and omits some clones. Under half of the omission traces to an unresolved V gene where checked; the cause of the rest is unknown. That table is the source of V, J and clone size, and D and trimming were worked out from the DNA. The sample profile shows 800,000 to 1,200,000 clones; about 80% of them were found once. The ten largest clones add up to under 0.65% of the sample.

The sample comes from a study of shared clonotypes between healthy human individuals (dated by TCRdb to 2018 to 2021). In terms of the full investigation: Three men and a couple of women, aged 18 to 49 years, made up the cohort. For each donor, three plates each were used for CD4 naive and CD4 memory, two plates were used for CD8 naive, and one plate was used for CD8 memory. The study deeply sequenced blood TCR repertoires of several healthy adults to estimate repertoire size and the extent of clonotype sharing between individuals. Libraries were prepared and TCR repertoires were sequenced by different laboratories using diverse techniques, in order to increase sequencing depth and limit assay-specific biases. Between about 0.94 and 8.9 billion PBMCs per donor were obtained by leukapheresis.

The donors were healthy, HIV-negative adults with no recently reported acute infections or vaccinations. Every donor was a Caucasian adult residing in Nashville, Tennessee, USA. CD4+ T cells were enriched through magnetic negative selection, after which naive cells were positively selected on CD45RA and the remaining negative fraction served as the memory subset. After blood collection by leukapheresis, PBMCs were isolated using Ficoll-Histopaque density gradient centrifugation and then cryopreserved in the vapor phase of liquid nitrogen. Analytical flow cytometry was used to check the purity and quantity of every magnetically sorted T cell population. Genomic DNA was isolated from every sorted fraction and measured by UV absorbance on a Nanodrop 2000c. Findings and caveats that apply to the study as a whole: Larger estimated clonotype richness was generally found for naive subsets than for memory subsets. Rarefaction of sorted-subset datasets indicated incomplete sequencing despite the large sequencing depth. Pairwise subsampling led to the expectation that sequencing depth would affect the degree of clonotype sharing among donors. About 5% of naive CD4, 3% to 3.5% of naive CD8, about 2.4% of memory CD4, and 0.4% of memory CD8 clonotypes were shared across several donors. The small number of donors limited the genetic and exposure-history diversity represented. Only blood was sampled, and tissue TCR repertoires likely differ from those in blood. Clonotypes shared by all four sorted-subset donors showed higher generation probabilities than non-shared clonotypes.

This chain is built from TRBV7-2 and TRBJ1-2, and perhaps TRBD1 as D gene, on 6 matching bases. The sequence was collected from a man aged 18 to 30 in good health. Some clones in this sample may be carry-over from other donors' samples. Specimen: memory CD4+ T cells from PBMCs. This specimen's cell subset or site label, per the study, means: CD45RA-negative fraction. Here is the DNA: TGTGCCAGCACCCTAGGGGGGACAAGCGGCTACACCTTC. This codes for CASTLGGTSGYTF. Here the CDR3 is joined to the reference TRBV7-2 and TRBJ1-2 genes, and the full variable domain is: GAGVSQSPSNKVTEKGKDVELRCDPISGHTALYWYRQSLGQGLEFLIYFQGNSAPDKSGLPSDRFSAERTGGSVSTLTIQRTQQEDSAVYLCASTLGGTSGYTFGSGTRLTVV.